The entry that follows covers one T cell receptor beta chain sequence. The entry originates in a study of OX40 agonist ivuxolimab in advanced cancers. Turning to the study itself: The study gave patients intravenous ivuxolimab at 0.01 to 10 mg/kg every 2 weeks. Three patients, one with hepatocellular carcinoma and two with cutaneous melanoma, responded partially.

Produced via immunoSEQ multiplex PCR; TCRdb's table is partial and in-frame only. Among about 55,000 clones, about 86% were seen once, and the ten largest hold approximately 11%. Germline V gene sequence: CDR1 LNHNV, CDR2 YYDKDF (reference sequence). The V end lost 3 bases, the J end lost 8 bases, and 5 bases lay between the germline ends. This CDR3 has 11 residues. The V and J genes are TRBV15 and TRBJ2-1; D is ambiguous. This sample comprised CD4+ or CD8+ T cells sorted from blood, obtained in a trial of the OX40 agonist ivuxolimab. This TCR derives from an adult with an advanced solid tumor such as melanoma, head and neck, liver or kidney cancer. The CDR3 DNA is TGTGCCACCAGCAGCCTAGATGAGCAGTTCTTC. It encodes CATSSLDEQFF.